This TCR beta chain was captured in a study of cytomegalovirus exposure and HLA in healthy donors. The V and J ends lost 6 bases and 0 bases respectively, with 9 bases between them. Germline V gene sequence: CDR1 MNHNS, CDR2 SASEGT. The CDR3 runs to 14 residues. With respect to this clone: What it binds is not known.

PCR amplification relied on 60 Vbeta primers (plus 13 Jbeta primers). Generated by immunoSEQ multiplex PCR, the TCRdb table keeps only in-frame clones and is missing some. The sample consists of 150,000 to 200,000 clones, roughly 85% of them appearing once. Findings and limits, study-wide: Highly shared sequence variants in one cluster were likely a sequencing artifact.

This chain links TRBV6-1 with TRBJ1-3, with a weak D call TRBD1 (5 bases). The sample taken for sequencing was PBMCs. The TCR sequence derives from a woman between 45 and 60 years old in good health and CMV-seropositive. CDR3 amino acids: CASSRGASGNTIYF. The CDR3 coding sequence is TGTGCCAGCAGCCGCGGGGCCTCTGGAAACACCATATATTTT.